The T cell receptor (beta chain) described here comes from a study of cytomegalovirus exposure and HLA in healthy donors. Whole-study findings and limits: A later analysis associated 15,000 or so TCR beta sequences with HLA alleles at a 0.05 false discovery rate. Rarity marked most TCR sequences, yet some public TCRs occurred in many donors.

To note about this clone: Its matching antigen is unknown.

Unrecorded immune exposures were likely, despite nominal health at sampling. PCR was performed using 60 Vbeta and 13 Jbeta primers. Libraries were prepared by immunoSEQ multiplex PCR; TCRdb keeps only in-frame clonotypes and omits some of them. Here the sample spans 95,000 to 150,000 clones, roughly 72% being singletons. Sequencing was performed on PBMCs. The clonotype was recovered from a man aged 35 to 55 in good health and CMV-seropositive.

The CDR3: CAISGTGNTEAFF. The CDR3 DNA reads as TGTGCCATCAGTGGGACAGGGAACACTGAAGCTTTCTTT. The V gene is TRBV10-3, the J gene TRBJ1-1; TRBD1 aligns across 7 bases. Germline trimming cut 4 bases from V and 1 base from J; bases unmatched to any gene: 0. CDR1 and CDR2 from the germline V gene are ENHRY and SYGVKD. The CDR3 runs to 13 residues.